The T cell receptor (beta chain) under discussion was sequenced for a study of blood T cell repertoires in COVID-19. Study overall: Acute-phase and convalescent COVID-19 samples originated in the United States, Italy and Spain.

Participants were aged about 18 to 95 years, lived in some 23 US areas, and enrolled virtually. Assignments of participants to cohorts depended upon their own reported clinical history. The study counted Cohort 3 donors as recovered given two negative PCRs, clearance, or symptom resolution. The germline V gene has CDR1 SNHLY and CDR2 FYNNEI. The CDR3 is 14 amino acids. The ends lost 4 bases at V and 7 bases at J; junction bases unmatched: 3. Sequencing was performed with immunoSEQ multiplex PCR; in TCRdb, only in-frame clones are kept and a portion is missing. The table has hundreds of thousands of clones, about nine tenths seen once.

The clonotype was recovered from a man in his 60s who had recovered from COVID-19. The sample taken for sequencing was PBMCs or T cells enriched from blood (not recorded which). This chain joins TRBV2 and TRBJ2-1, with TRBD2 matching 11 bases. The CDR3: CASSVPSGRNEQFF. The DNA for the CDR3 is TGTGCCAGCAGTGTCCCTAGCGGGAGGAATGAGCAGTTCTTC. The variable domain in full, completed from reference TRBV2 and TRBJ2-1, reads EPEVTQTPSHQVTQMGQEVILRCVPISNHLYFYWYRQILGQKVEFLVSFYNNEISEKSEIFDDQFSVERPDGSNFTLKIRSTKLEDSAMYFCASSVPSGRNEQFFGPGTRLTVL.